Presented here are 21 T cell receptor beta chains from one specimen sequenced in a study of response to subunit inactivated influenza vaccine. TCRdb reanalysed the RT-PCR reads using MiXCR and keeps one entry per CDR3 protein. The sample records about 780,000 distinct CDR3 sequences, less than 20% being singletons. The specimen was PBMCs from blood, collected 4 to 6 days after vaccination. Receptors were obtained from a man aged 45-60 years who received an inactivated influenza vaccine.

This clonotype was found a few times. The rearrangement links TRBV24-1 to TRBJ2-1, with TRBD2 matching over 12 bases. This CDR3 has 15 residues. V was pared by 3 bases and J by 6 bases, with 2 bases of the junction left unmatched. Germline CDR1 KGHDR, CDR2 SFDVKD. As DNA, the CDR3 is TGTGCCACCAGTGATACTAGCGGGAGGACCAATGAGCAGTTCTTC. Residues: CATSDTSGRTNEQFF.

The V and J genes are TRBV11-2 and TRBJ2-3; weak D call: TRBD2 (5 bases). The CDR3 covers 15 residues. The V end was cut by 1 base, the J end by 2 bases, with 10 bases between. Germline-derived CDR1 and CDR2 are SGHAT and FQNNGV. DNA for the CDR3: TGTGCCAGCAGCTTAGTCGGGGTAGTCACAGATACGCAGTATTTT. Translated, it gives CASSLVGVVTDTQYF.

This clonotype was observed a few times. A much larger clone lies one base from this, so it may be a read error. This sequence joins TRBV12-3 or TRBV12-4 and TRBJ2-1; D gene ambiguous. The CDR3 spans 13 residues. Trimming took off 5 bases at V and 4 bases at J, with 9 bases between the two ends. The CDR3 loop reads CASSPPLYNEQFF. CDR3 nucleotides: TGTGCCAGCAGTCCCCCCCTATACAATGAGCAGTTCTTC.

The chain carries TRBV11-2 and TRBJ2-7, with no clear D. From germline, CDR1 is SGHAT and CDR2 FQNNGV. Trimming shortened V by 5 bases and J by 5 bases, and 10 bases separated the two germline ends. The CDR3 has 12 amino acids. The CDR3 DNA follows: TGTGCCAGCAGCCTACTACCCGACGAGCAGTACTTC. It specifies CASSLLPDEQYF.

V gene TRBV18 combines with J gene TRBJ2-1; 12 nucleotides match TRBD1. The CDR3 runs to 14 residues. Germline V gene data show CDR1 as KGHSH and CDR2 as LQKENI. Trimming at V came to 6 bases and at J to 7 bases, leaving 4 bases not matched to a gene. CDR3 sequence reads: CASSGTGGGNEQFF. The CDR3 DNA follows: TGTGCCAGCTCCGGGACAGGGGGCGGAAATGAGCAGTTCTTC.

The gene calls are TRBV24-1 and TRBJ2-1; 8 nucleotides match TRBD1. Germline-derived CDR1 and CDR2 are KGHDR and SFDVKD. The CDR3 spans 15 residues. Trimming removed 2 bases from V and 8 bases from J; junction bases left unmatched: 7. This CDR3 reads CATSDSRTGKDEQFF. CDR3 DNA: TGTGCCACCAGTGATTCTCGGACAGGGAAGGATGAGCAGTTCTTC.

V and J are TRBV4-3 and TRBJ2-7, with a possible D match to TRBD2 (6 bases). The germline CDR1 and CDR2 sequences are LGHNA and YSLEER. The germline V and J ends were trimmed by 0 bases and 2 bases, with 17 bases remaining between them. This CDR3 has 17 amino acids. The chain's CDR3 is CASSQDVGGEVPYEQYF. DNA for the CDR3: TGCGCCAGCAGCCAAGACGTGGGGGGAGAGGTACCCTACGAGCAGTACTTC.

There are many counts of this clonotype. J is TRBJ2-1 and V is TRBV5-1; weak D call: TRBD2 (5 bases). Germline CDR1 and CDR2: SGHRS and YFSETQ. The V end was cut by 4 bases, the J end by 9 bases, with 17 bases between. The CDR3 has 14 residues. The CDR3 spells CASSPASGRGEQFF. DNA for the CDR3: TGCGCCAGCAGCCCGGCCAGTGGCCGGGGTGAGCAGTTCTTC.

J is TRBJ2-7 and V is TRBV7-2, with D possibly being TRBD1 or TRBD2 (6 bases each). Trimming took off 7 bases at V and 3 bases at J, with 16 bases between the two ends. The germline CDR1 and CDR2 sequences are SGHTA and FQGNSA. CDR3 length equals 14 residues. The CDR3 nucleotides read TGTGCCAGCACCATGGGGGCTAGCGACTACGAGCAGTACTTC. Translated, it gives CASTMGASDYEQYF.

Only a few counts were recorded for this clonotype. This chain joins TRBV15 and TRBJ2-7; 11 positions agree with TRBD2. V trimming: 3 bases; J trimming: 4 bases; junction bases outside the gene matches: 5. CDR1 and CDR2 from the germline V gene are LNHNV and YYDKDF (reference sequence). The CDR3 has 15 residues. The DNA of the CDR3 is TGTGCCACCAGCAGTAGCGGGAGGGCCGCATACGAGCAGTACTTC. The encoded protein is CATSSSGRAAYEQYF.

This clonotype was seen more than once but under ten times. V is TRBV5-1 and J is TRBJ2-3, with D perhaps TRBD1 or TRBD2 (5 bases each). Germline values: CDR1 SGHRS, CDR2 YFSETQ. Trimming took off 4 bases at V and 2 bases at J, with 26 bases between the two ends. The CDR3 is 19 amino acids. The CDR3 nucleotides are TGCGCCAGCAGCCCGCCCGGGACGGGGACGTCTTTCTCCACAGATACGCAGTATTTT. It yields the protein CASSPPGTGTSFSTDTQYF. Looking up the rest from reference TRBV5-1 and TRBJ2-3 gives the full variable domain: KAGVTQTPRYLIKTRGQQVTLSCSPISGHRSVSWYQQTPGQGLQFLFEYFSETQRNKGNFPGRFSGRQFSNSRSEMNVSTLELGDSALYLCASSPPGTGTSFSTDTQYFGPGTRLTVL.

This clonotype was detected ten times or more. V is TRBV24-1 and J is TRBJ2-1; the D gene is possibly TRBD2 (6 bases). Germline V lookup: CDR1 KGHDR, CDR2 SFDVKD. Trimming cost V 4 bases and J 9 bases, with 18 bases left between them. The CDR3 sequence is 15 residues long. CDR3 DNA sequence: TGTGCCACCAGTGACAAGAGCGGGTGGGGTGGTGAGCAGTTCTTC. Its translation: CATSDKSGWGGEQFF.

There are a few counts of this clonotype. This sequence joins TRBV6-2 or TRBV6-3 and TRBJ1-1; D is possibly TRBD1 (6 bases). The CDR3 spans 14 residues. Germline CDR1 MNHEY, CDR2 SVGEGT. Trimming took 6 bases from V and 0 from J, leaving 11 bases between them. The CDR3 sequence: CASRLTGLNTEAFF. The CDR3 bases are TGTGCCAGCAGGTTGACAGGTCTGAACACTGAAGCTTTCTTT.

DNA of the CDR3: TGTGCCAGCAGGGGGGTCTCGACTAGCAATCAGCCCCAGCATTTT. Its translation: CASRGVSTSNQPQHF. The chain recombines TRBV27 with TRBJ1-5; TRBD1 is a possible D gene (5 bases). This CDR3 contains 15 residues. Trimming pared 6 bases from V and 0 bases from J, leaving 12 bases between. Germline values: CDR1 MNHEY, CDR2 SMNVEV (reference sequence).

The chain links TRBV10-3 to TRBJ2-2, with D tentatively TRBD1 (5 bases). The CDR3 is 14 amino acids. The V gene's germline CDR1 is ENHRY and CDR2 SYGVKD. Trimming left V 4 bases short and J 2 bases short, with 8 bases between. The CDR3 spells CAISVDSNTGELFF. CDR3 in DNA: TGTGCCATCAGTGTCGACAGTAACACCGGGGAGCTGTTTTTT.

This clonotype has just a few counts. The chain carries TRBV5-1 and TRBJ2-7; 10 bases are shared with TRBD1. V trimming: 3 bases; J trimming: 5 bases; junction bases outside the gene matches: 8. CDR1 and CDR2 (germline): SGHRS, YFSETQ. There are 15 residues in the CDR3. CDR3 DNA sequence: TGCGCCAGCAGCTGGACAGGGGGGATTAAGAACGAGCAGTACTTC. It translates to CASSWTGGIKNEQYF.

This chain connects TRBV6-1 to TRBJ2-3; D gene uncertain. The CDR3 has 15 residues. Germline CDR1 and CDR2: MNHNS and SASEGT. V was trimmed by 8 bases and J by 0 bases, leaving 15 bases between them. The CDR3 loop is CASLPQPASTDTQYF. DNA of the CDR3: TGTGCCAGCCTCCCCCAGCCAGCTAGCACAGATACGCAGTATTTT.

V is TRBV5-1 and J is TRBJ2-7; D is perhaps TRBD2 (6 bases). The length of the CDR3 is 14 residues. V dropped 0 bases and J dropped 7 bases, with 14 bases sitting between them. Germline V gives CDR1 SGHRS, CDR2 YFSETQ. The CDR3 region is CASSLGSGFEEQYF. The DNA for the CDR3 is TGCGCCAGCAGCTTGGGTAGCGGATTTGAAGAGCAGTACTTC. The full variable domain, rest sourced from reference TRBV5-1 and TRBJ2-7, is KAGVTQTPRYLIKTRGQQVTLSCSPISGHRSVSWYQQTPGQGLQFLFEYFSETQRNKGNFPGRFSGRQFSNSRSEMNVSTLELGDSALYLCASSLGSGFEEQYFGPGTRLTVT.

The rearrangement joins TRBV28 to TRBJ2-5; 10 bases align to TRBD2. This CDR3 region has 17 residues. V lost 6 bases, J lost 3 bases, and 13 bases stayed unmatched. Germline values: CDR1 MDHEN, CDR2 SYDVKM. CDR3 sequence: CASSSQHYGLAEETQYF. The CDR3 DNA sequence: TGTGCCAGCAGCTCTCAGCATTACGGACTAGCGGAAGAGACCCAGTACTTC.

The sample holds one count of this clonotype. This chain uses TRBV12-3 or TRBV12-4 with TRBJ1-5; perhaps TRBD1 as D (5 bases). The CDR3 covers 14 residues. Trimming pared 5 bases from V and 6 bases from J, leaving 14 bases between. The CDR3 sequence is CASSALGGSQPQHF. The CDR3 nucleotides read TGTGCCAGCAGTGCGTTGGGGGGGAGTCAGCCCCAGCATTTT.

The genes are TRBV7-2 and TRBJ2-1; 7 nucleotides agree with TRBD1. V shed 1 base, J shed 7 bases, and the junction held 10 bases outside the gene matches. Germline V gives CDR1 SGHTA, CDR2 FQGNSA. This CDR3 region has 16 residues. This CDR3 reads CASSLVRQGIGNEQFF. CDR3 sequence (DNA): TGTGCCAGCAGCTTAGTAAGACAGGGTATAGGAAATGAGCAGTTCTTC.